The next 24 T cell receptor beta chains were all read from a single sample in a study of blood T cell repertoires in COVID-19. The repertoire was sequenced with immunoSEQ multiplex PCR; TCRdb's copy has only in-frame clones and lacks some. Here the sample spans roughly 350,000 clones, around 84% being singletons. Material: peripheral blood. The receptors were gathered from a young woman with acute or convalescent COVID-19.

The chain joins TRBV5-6 to TRBJ2-7; TRBD2 is a possible D gene (7 bases). CDR3 length equals 14 residues. Trimming stripped 4 bases from V and 5 bases from J, with 16 bases between. Germline V gives CDR1 SGHDT, CDR2 YYEEEE. The DNA of the CDR3 is TGTGCCAGCAGCCCAAGAGGGGGGGAGGACGAGCAGTACTTC. Translating it yields CASSPRGGEDEQYF.

The chain is built from TRBV19 and TRBJ2-4; 12 positions match TRBD1. Germline CDR1 LNHDA, CDR2 SQIVND (reference sequence). Trimming cost V 3 bases and J 8 bases; bases outside gene matches: 8. The CDR3 consists of 16 residues. As DNA, the CDR3 is TGTGCCAGTAGTATGTCCGGGACAGGGGGCGGGTACATTCAGTACTTC. Amino acid sequence: CASSMSGTGGGYIQYF.

The chain links TRBV12-5 to TRBJ2-7; D unresolved. V was clipped by 5 bases and J by 3 bases, with 5 bases between them. The CDR3 has 11 residues. Germline V CDR1 and CDR2: LGHNT, FRNRAP. The CDR3 region is CASGQIYEQYF. In DNA, the CDR3 is TGTGCTAGTGGTCAGATCTACGAGCAGTACTTC.

V usage is TRBV28 and J usage is TRBJ2-7; D is possibly TRBD1 (5 bases). Trimming left V 2 bases short and J 0 bases short, with 11 bases between. The CDR3 is made up of 15 amino acids. From germline, CDR1 is MDHEN and CDR2 SYDVKM. The CDR3 here is CASSLGQAYSYEQYF. CDR3 bases: TGTGCCAGCAGTTTAGGACAAGCATACTCCTACGAGCAGTACTTC.

The chain employs TRBV10-3 and TRBJ1-1, with D maybe TRBD1 (5 bases). The length of the CDR3 is 13 residues. CDR1 is ENHRY, CDR2 SYGVKD, per germline. Deletions cut 10 bases from V and 0 bases from J, with 12 bases between. The CDR3 sequence is CATGQIMNTEAFF. In DNA, the CDR3 is TGTGCCACCGGACAAATTATGAACACTGAAGCTTTCTTT.

The chain employs TRBV30 and TRBJ1-2; D gene ambiguous. Trimming left V 4 bases short and J 8 bases short, with 14 bases between. Germline assignment: CDR1 GTSNPN and CDR2 SVGIG (reference sequence). The CDR3 is 12 residues long. CDR3 sequence (DNA): TGTGCCTGGAAGCGGGGTGAAGTGGGCTACACCTTC. This sequence encodes CAWKRGEVGYTF.

The V gene is TRBV10-2, the J gene TRBJ1-1, with D possibly being TRBD1 (6 bases). Germline values: CDR1 WSHSY, CDR2 SAAADI. The CDR3 has 15 residues. Trimming cost V 0 bases and J 1 base, with 9 bases left between them. As DNA, the CDR3 is TGCGCCAGCAGTGAGTCGACAGGCCGGAACACTGAAGCTTTCTTT. It is translated as CASSESTGRNTEAFF.

V and J are TRBV6-1 and TRBJ1-2; the D is unclear. The germline V gene has CDR1 MNHNS and CDR2 SASEGT. The V end lost 3 bases, the J end lost 5 bases, and 10 bases lay between the germline ends. The CDR3 covers 13 residues. The CDR3 reads CASSDQESYGYTF. The DNA of the CDR3 is TGTGCCAGCAGTGACCAGGAATCATATGGCTACACCTTC.

This chain links TRBV30 with TRBJ1-6; D ambiguous. Germline lookup yields CDR1 GTSNPN and CDR2 SVGIG (reference sequence). V was clipped by 3 bases and J by 9 bases, with 18 bases between them. This CDR3 has 15 residues. The CDR3 DNA follows: TGTGCCTGGAGGAGGAGCATGAGGTTGGGTTCACCCCTCCACTTT. It is translated as CAWRRSMRLGSPLHF.

The J gene is TRBJ2-1, the V gene TRBV9, with 7 positions matching TRBD2. The CDR3 is 15 residues long. Germline trimming cut 0 bases from V and 4 bases from J; bases unmatched to any gene: 4. The germline V gene has CDR1 SGDLS and CDR2 YYNGEE. The CDR3 here is CASSVGTREYNEQFF. The DNA of the CDR3 is TGTGCCAGCAGCGTAGGGACTAGAGAATACAATGAGCAGTTCTTC.

This chain links TRBV28 with TRBJ2-1; the match to TRBD2 covers 12 bases. The V gene's germline CDR1 is MDHEN and CDR2 SYDVKM. V lost 2 bases, J lost 9 bases, and 5 bases stayed unmatched. This CDR3 is 15 amino acids long. The CDR3 sequence: CASSLLTSGSGEQFF. The CDR3 DNA reads as TGTGCCAGCAGTTTACTGACTAGCGGGAGCGGTGAGCAGTTCTTC.

This chain joins TRBV7-9 and TRBJ2-2, with D perhaps TRBD1 (6 bases). The V gene's germline CDR1 is SEHNR and CDR2 FQNEAQ (reference sequence). Deletions cut 6 bases from V and 6 bases from J, with 20 bases between. The CDR3 sequence is 16 residues long. The CDR3 bases are TGTGCCAGCAGGCCGGAACAGGGTAAATCGGCCGGGGAGCTGTTTTTT. Its translation is CASRPEQGKSAGELFF.

The rearrangement uses TRBV9 and TRBJ2-6; D is possibly TRBD1 (6 bases). The CDR3 totals 18 residues. Germline V gene lookup returns CDR1 SGDLS and CDR2 YYNGEE. V lost 4 bases and J lost 0, with 17 bases in between. The CDR3 here is CASSPSGAPHSGANVLTF. CDR3 bases: TGTGCCAGCAGCCCATCAGGGGCCCCTCACTCTGGGGCCAACGTCCTGACTTTC.

The gene calls are TRBV27 and TRBJ2-1; 9 bases are a match to TRBD2. This CDR3 spans 15 amino acids. J was trimmed by 4 bases and V by 4 bases; bases with no gene match: 5. CDR1 and CDR2 from the germline V gene are MNHEY and SMNVEV (reference sequence). The CDR3: CASSWRGGLYNEQFF. CDR3 DNA sequence: TGTGCCAGCAGTTGGCGGGGGGGCCTGTACAATGAGCAGTTCTTC.

V and J are TRBV28 and TRBJ1-5; weak D call: TRBD1 (6 bases). Trimming shortened V by 9 bases and J by 2 bases, and 11 bases separated the two germline ends. CDR1 MDHEN and CDR2 SYDVKM come from the germline V gene. The CDR3 covers 13 residues. The CDR3 nucleotides read TGTGCCAGTATTAACAGGGGCAATCAGCCCCAGCATTTT. Translating gives CASINRGNQPQHF.

This clone turned up a few times. The gene calls are TRBV2 and TRBJ1-3, with TRBD1 as a possible D gene (5 bases). Germline assignment: CDR1 SNHLY and CDR2 FYNNEI. The CDR3 spans 17 residues. The V end lost 3 bases, the J end lost 0 bases, and 15 bases lay between the germline ends. CDR3 coding DNA: TGTGCCAGCAGTGATGAAGGACCGGGACTCTCTGGAAACACCATATATTTT. It is translated as CASSDEGPGLSGNTIYF.

The J gene is TRBJ1-2, the V gene TRBV5-1; 7 bases are a match to TRBD1. The germline V gene encodes CDR1 SGHRS and CDR2 YFSETQ. Trimming cost V 4 bases and J 4 bases; bases outside gene matches: 7. CDR3 length equals 14 residues. The CDR3 region is CASSLRDRPYGYTF. DNA for the CDR3: TGCGCCAGCAGCCTCCGGGACAGACCCTATGGCTACACCTTC. Filled out from reference TRBV5-1 and TRBJ1-2, the complete variable domain reads KAGVTQTPRYLIKTRGQQVTLSCSPISGHRSVSWYQQTPGQGLQFLFEYFSETQRNKGNFPGRFSGRQFSNSRSEMNVSTLELGDSALYLCASSLRDRPYGYTFGSGTRLTVV.

This chain joins TRBV7-9 and TRBJ1-2; tentative D call: TRBD1 (6 bases). Trimming left V 2 bases short and J 1 base short, with 11 bases between. CDR3 length: 15 amino acids. CDR1 is SEHNR, CDR2 FQNEAQ, per germline (reference sequence). The CDR3 coding sequence is TGTGCCAGCAGCTTATTCGACAGGAGTAACTATGGCTACACCTTC. Amino acid sequence: CASSLFDRSNYGYTF.

The chain recombines TRBV12-3 or TRBV12-4 with TRBJ2-1, with unresolved D. This CDR3 comprises 13 residues. Trimming pared 3 bases from V and 5 bases from J, leaving 8 bases between. The CDR3 is CASSLMGHNEQFF. The CDR3 DNA follows: TGTGCCAGCAGTTTGATGGGCCACAATGAGCAGTTCTTC.

This rearrangement joins TRBV14 to TRBJ2-1; 12 bases agree with TRBD2. V trimming: 3 bases; J trimming: 6 bases; junction bases outside the gene matches: 3. Per the germline V gene, CDR1 is SGHDN and CDR2 is FVKESK. CDR3 length: 15 amino acids. DNA of the CDR3: TGTGCCAGCAGCCACGGACTAGCGGGATTCAATGAGCAGTTCTTC. It is translated as CASSHGLAGFNEQFF. Full variable domain (missing parts from reference TRBV14 and TRBJ2-1): EAGVTQFPSHSVIEKGQTVTLRCDPISGHDNLYWYRRVMGKEIKFLLHFVKESKQDESGMPNNRFLAERTGGTYSTLKVQPAELEDSGVYFCASSHGLAGFNEQFFGPGTRLTVL.

This rearrangement joins TRBV2 to TRBJ1-2; a possible D gene is TRBD1 (5 bases). Germline CDR1 reads SNHLY; CDR2 reads FYNNEI. CDR3 length: 12 residues. With 9 bases removed from V and 5 bases from J, the gap between germline ends came to 13 bases. The CDR3 sequence is CASGGSVYGYTF. DNA for the CDR3: TGTGCCAGTGGGGGGAGCGTATATGGCTACACCTTC.

V usage is TRBV28 and J usage is TRBJ2-4; D gene ambiguous. The V and J ends lost 5 bases and 4 bases respectively, with 3 bases between them. This CDR3 is 11 amino acids long. CDR1 MDHEN and CDR2 SYDVKM come from the germline V gene. CDR3: CASSPKNIQYF. The CDR3 nucleotides are TGTGCCAGCAGTCCGAAAAACATTCAGTACTTC.

The chain uses TRBV29-1 and TRBJ2-1, with 7 nucleotides matching TRBD1. In germline, CDR1 is SQVTM, CDR2 ANQGSEA. The length of the CDR3 is 12 residues. V shed 8 bases, J shed 7 bases, and the junction held 8 bases outside the gene matches. CDR3 nucleotide sequence: TGCAGCTTCGACAGGGCAAGGAATGAGCAGTTCTTC. Amino acids: CSFDRARNEQFF.

V gene TRBV7-2 combines with J gene TRBJ1-3, with a tentative D call TRBD1 (6 bases). Germline values: CDR1 SGHTA, CDR2 FQGNSA. The V end was cut by 3 bases, the J end by 2 bases, with 11 bases between. This CDR3 has 15 amino acids. In DNA, the CDR3 is TGTGCCAGCAGCTTGGGAGGGGGGACTGGAAACACCATATATTTT. It encodes CASSLGGGTGNTIYF.